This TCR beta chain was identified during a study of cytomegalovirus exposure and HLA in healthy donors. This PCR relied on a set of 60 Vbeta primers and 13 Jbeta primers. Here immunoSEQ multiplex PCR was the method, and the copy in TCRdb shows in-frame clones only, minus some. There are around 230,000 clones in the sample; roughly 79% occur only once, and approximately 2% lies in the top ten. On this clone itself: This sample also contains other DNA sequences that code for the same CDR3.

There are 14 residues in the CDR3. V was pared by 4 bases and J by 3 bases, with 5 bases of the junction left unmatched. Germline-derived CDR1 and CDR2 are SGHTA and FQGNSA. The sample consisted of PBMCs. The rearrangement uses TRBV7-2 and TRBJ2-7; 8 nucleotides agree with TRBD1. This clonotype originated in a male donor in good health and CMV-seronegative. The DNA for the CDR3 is TGTGCCAGCAGCTCCGGGACAGGTTACTACGAGCAGTACTTC. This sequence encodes CASSSGTGYYEQYF.